The source of this T cell receptor (beta chain) is a study of blood T cell repertoires in COVID-19. Assay: immunoSEQ multiplex PCR; the TCRdb copy retains only in-frame clones and omits some. The sample records fewer than 250,000 clones, more than 85% being singletons. V was trimmed by 0 bases and J by 8 bases, leaving 14 bases between them. Germline CDR1 MDHEN, CDR2 SYDVKM. The CDR3 covers 14 residues. What was sequenced was peripheral blood. The V gene is TRBV28, the J gene TRBJ2-7; D is uncertain. The sequence came from a man between 60 and 70 years old with acute or convalescent COVID-19. Written as DNA, the CDR3 is TGTGCCAGCAGTTTATGGGGCCTGTTGTGGCAGCAGTACTTC. Amino acids: CASSLWGLLWQQYF.